Given below is one T cell receptor beta chain in context. CDR1 is SEHNR and CDR2 is FQNEAQ in the germline V gene (reference sequence). The V and J ends lost 5 bases and 1 base, in that order; junction bases with no gene match: 7. There are 16 residues in the CDR3. This entry belongs to a study of shared clonotypes between healthy human individuals. CD45RO-negative, CCR7-positively selected cells formed the naive CD8 fraction, excluding terminally differentiated effector memory CD45RA+ cells. The assay was immunoSEQ multiplex PCR, and TCRdb's table has in-frame clones only and misses some. The table lists roughly 2,000,000 clones, just over 90% of them singletons.

J is TRBJ2-2 and V is TRBV7-9; 7 bases fit TRBD1. The TCR comes from a man aged 18-30 years in good health. Some clones in this sample may be carry-over from other donors' samples. Specimen: naive CD8+ T cells from PBMCs. The CDR3 region has the DNA TGTGCCAGCAGCCCCGGGACAGCTATGAACACCGGGGAGCTGTTTTTT. The encoded protein is CASSPGTAMNTGELFF. Complete variable domain (other parts from reference TRBV7-9 and TRBJ2-2): DTGVSQNPRHKITKRGQNVTFRCDPISEHNRLYWYRQTLGQGPEFLTYFQNEAQLEKSRLLSDRFSAERPKGSFSTLEIQRTEQGDSAMYLCASSPGTAMNTGELFFGEGSRLTVL.